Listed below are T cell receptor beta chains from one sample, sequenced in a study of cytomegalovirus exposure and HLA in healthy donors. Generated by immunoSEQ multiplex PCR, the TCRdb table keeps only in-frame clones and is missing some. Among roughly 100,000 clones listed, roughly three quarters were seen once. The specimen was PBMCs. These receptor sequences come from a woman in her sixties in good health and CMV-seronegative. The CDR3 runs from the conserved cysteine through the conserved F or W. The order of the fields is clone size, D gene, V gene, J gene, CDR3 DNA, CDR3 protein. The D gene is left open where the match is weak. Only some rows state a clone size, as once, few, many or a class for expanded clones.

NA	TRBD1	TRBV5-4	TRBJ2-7	TGTGCCAGCGCGTCAGGACAGGTCTCCTACGGGCAGTACTTC	CASASGQVSYGQYF
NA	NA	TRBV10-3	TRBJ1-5	TGTGCCATCAGTGGACTCGACTTTGGTCAGCCCCAGCATTTT	CAISGLDFGQPQHF
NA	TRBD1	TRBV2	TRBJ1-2	TGTGCCAGCAGGGCGACAGGGAGCTTAAACTATGGCTACACCTTC	CASRATGSLNYGYTF
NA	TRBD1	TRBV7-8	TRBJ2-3	TGTGCCAGCAGCTTACTGAGACAGGGGGCGAACAAAGATACGCAGTATTTT	CASSLLRQGANKDTQYF
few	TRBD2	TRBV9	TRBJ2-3	TGTGCCAGCAGCGTAGGCCCAGCGGGGGAAACAGATACGCAGTATTTT	CASSVGPAGETDTQYF
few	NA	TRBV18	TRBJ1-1	TGTGCCAGCTCACAGGGGGAGAACACTGAAGCTTTCTTT	CASSQGENTEAFF
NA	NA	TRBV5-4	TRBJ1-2	TGTGCCAGCAGCTTGGCCTATGGTGCAGGGCCTGGTTATGGCTACACCTTC	CASSLAYGAGPGYGYTF
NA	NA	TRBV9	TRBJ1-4	TGTGCCAGCAGCGTAGAGTCCGGGGGACTTCAAAAACTGTTTTTT	CASSVESGGLQKLFF
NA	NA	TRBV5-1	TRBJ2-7	TGCGCCAGCAGCTTGGGATTACCGGCAGGGCCCTACTCCTACGAGCAGTACTTC	CASSLGLPAGPYSYEQYF
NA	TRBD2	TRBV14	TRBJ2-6	TGTGCCAGCAGCCCCGGGGGGGCTGGGGCCAACGTCCTGACTTTC	CASSPGGAGANVLTF
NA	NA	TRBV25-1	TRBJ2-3	TGTGCCAGCAGTGAATTTGGACTATCAGATACGCAGTATTTT	CASSEFGLSDTQYF
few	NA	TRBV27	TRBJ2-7	TGTGCCAGCAGTTTATCCGGGTCCCCGATCTACGAGCAGTACTTC	CASSLSGSPIYEQYF
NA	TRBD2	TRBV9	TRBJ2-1	TGTGCCAGCAGCTCTAGCGGGATCTCCTACAATGAGCAGTTCTTC	CASSSSGISYNEQFF
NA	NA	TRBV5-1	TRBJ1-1	TGCGCCAGCAGCCAGGACAGCATGAACACTGAAGCTTTCTTT	CASSQDSMNTEAFF
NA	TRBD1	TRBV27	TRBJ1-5	TGTGCCAGCAGGGACAGGCTGGGCAATCAGCCCCAGCATTTT	CASRDRLGNQPQHF
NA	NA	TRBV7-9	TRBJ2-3	TGTGCCAGCAGCCGACAGAGCACAGATACGCAGTATTTT	CASSRQSTDTQYF
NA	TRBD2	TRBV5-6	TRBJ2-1	TGTGCCAGCAGCTTGTTCCTAGCGGTGGCGGAGCAGTTCTTC	CASSLFLAVAEQFF
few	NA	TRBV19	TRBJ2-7	TGTGCCAGTAGCCCAGGGGAGATTTACGAGCAGTACTTC	CASSPGEIYEQYF
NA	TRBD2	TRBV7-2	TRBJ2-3	TGTGCCAGCAGCCCCGGGACTAGCGGGGGTTCAGATACGCAGTATTTT	CASSPGTSGGSDTQYF
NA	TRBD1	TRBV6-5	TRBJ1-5	TGTGCCAGCCACAGGGGGAATCAGCCCCAGCATTTT	CASHRGNQPQHF
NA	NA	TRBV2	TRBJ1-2	TGTGCCAGCATCAGAACCGGGTATGGCTACACCTTC	CASIRTGYGYTF
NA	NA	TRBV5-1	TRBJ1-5	TGCGCCAGCAGCTTGGCCGGGGGGACGGGACAGCCCCAGCATTTT	CASSLAGGTGQPQHF